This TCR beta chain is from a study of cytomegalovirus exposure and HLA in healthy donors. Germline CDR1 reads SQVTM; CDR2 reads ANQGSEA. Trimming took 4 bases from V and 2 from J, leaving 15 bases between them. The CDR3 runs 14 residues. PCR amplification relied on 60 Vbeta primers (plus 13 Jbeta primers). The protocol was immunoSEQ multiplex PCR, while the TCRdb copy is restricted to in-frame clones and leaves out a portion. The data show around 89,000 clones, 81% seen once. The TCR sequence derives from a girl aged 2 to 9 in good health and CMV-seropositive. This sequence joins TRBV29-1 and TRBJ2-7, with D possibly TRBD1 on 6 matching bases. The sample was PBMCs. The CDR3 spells CSVGVQGETYEQYF. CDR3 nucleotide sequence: TGCAGCGTTGGGGTACAGGGCGAAACCTACGAGCAGTACTTC.